This TCR beta chain emerged from a study of CD8+ T cells in alopecia areata. Study summary: The SALT score measured affected scalp surface percentage in treated patients.

Once RNA had been extracted, it was reverse transcribed into cDNA to act as the sequencing template. Method: immunoSEQ multiplex PCR; TCRdb's copy keeps in-frame clones and lacks some. The profile shows approximately 150,000 clones, approximately 60% of them singletons. Treatment indicated: oral pan-JAK inhibitor, 5-10 mg twice daily. Specimens obtained from alopecia areata patients comprised lesional scalp punch biopsies and peripheral blood. This clone was counted a few times. Trimming took off 2 bases at V and 1 base at J, with 19 bases between the two ends. CDR1 and CDR2 from the germline V gene are SGHRS and YFSETQ. This CDR3 is built from 19 residues.

The material sequenced was CD4+ T cells sorted from blood, taken at week 24, from a patient treated with tofacitinib. This clonotype was sampled from a human donor with alopecia areata. This chain connects TRBV5-1 to TRBJ2-6, with D possibly being TRBD2 (5 bases). CDR3 nucleotide sequence: TGCGCCAGCAGCTTAGAGGGAAGGGTGACGATTTCTGGGGCCAACGTCCTGACTTTC. Amino acid sequence: CASSLEGRVTISGANVLTF.